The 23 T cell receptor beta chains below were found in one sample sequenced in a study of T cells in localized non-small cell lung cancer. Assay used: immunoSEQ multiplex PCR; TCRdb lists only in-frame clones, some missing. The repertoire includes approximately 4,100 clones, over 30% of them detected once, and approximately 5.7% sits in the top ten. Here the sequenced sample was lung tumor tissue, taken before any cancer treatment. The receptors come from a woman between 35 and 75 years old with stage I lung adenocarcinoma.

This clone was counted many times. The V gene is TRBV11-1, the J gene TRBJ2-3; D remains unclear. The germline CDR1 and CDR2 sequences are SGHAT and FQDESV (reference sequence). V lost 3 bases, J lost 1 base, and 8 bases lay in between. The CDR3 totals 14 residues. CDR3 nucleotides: TGTGCCAGCAGCTTGGGAATAGGCACAGATACGCAGTATTTT. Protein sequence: CASSLGIGTDTQYF.

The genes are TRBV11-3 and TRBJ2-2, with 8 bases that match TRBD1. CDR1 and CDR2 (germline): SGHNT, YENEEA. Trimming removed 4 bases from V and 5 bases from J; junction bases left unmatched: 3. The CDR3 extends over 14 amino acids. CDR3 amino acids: CASSYRTGTGELFF. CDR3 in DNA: TGTGCCAGCAGCTACCGGACAGGGACCGGGGAGCTGTTTTTT.

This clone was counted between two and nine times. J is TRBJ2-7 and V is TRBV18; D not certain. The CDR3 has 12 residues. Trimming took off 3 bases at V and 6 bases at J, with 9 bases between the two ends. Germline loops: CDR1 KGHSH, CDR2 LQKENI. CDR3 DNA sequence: TGTGCCAGCTCACCCGGACGAGGCGAGCAGTACTTC. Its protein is CASSPGRGEQYF.

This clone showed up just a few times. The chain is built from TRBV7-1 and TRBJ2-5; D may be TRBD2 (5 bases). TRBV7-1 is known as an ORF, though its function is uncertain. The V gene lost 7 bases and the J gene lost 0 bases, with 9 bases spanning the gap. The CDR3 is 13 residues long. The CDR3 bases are TGTGCCAGCAACGGGAAGTACCAAGAGACCCAGTACTTC. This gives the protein CASNGKYQETQYF.

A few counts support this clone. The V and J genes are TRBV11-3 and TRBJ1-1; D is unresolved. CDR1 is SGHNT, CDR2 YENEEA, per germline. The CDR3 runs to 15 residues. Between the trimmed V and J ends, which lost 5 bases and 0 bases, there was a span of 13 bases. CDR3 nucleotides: TGTGCCAGCAGCCTCCTTTTTCCCCTGAACACTGAAGCTTTCTTT. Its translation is CASSLLFPLNTEAFF.

The CDR3 loop is CASSRNLRDQPQHF. The CDR3 DNA reads as TGTGCCAGCAGTAGGAATCTCAGGGATCAGCCCCAGCATTTT. J is TRBJ1-5 and V is TRBV6-8; D is perhaps TRBD1 (5 bases). V was clipped by 5 bases and J by 5 bases, with 13 bases between them. CDR1 is MNHGY and CDR2 is SAAAGT in the germline V gene. The CDR3 loop spans 14 amino acids.

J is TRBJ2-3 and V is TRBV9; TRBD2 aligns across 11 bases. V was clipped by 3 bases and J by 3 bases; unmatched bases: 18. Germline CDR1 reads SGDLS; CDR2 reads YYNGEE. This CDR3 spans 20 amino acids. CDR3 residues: CASSEGPGFLAGGPTDTQYF. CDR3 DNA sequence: TGTGCCAGCAGCGAGGGCCCCGGATTCTTAGCGGGAGGGCCGACAGATACGCAGTATTTT.

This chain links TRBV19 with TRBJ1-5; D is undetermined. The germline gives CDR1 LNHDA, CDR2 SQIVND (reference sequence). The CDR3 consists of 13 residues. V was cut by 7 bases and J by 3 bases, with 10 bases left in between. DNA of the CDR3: TGTGCCAGTAAGGGTCTGAACAATCAGCCCCAGCATTTT. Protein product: CASKGLNNQPQHF.

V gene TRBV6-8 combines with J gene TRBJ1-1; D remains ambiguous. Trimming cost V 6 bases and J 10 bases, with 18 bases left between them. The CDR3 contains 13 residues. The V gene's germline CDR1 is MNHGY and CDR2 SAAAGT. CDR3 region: CASRPASFPGAFF. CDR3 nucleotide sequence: TGTGCCAGCAGACCAGCCTCGTTTCCCGGAGCTTTCTTT.

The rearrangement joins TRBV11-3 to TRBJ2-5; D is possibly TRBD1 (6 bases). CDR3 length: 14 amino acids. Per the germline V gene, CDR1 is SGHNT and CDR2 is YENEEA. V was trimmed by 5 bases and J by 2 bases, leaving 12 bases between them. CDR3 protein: CASSLRGRQETQYF. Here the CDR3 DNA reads TGTGCCAGCAGCCTCAGGGGTAGGCAAGAGACCCAGTACTTC.

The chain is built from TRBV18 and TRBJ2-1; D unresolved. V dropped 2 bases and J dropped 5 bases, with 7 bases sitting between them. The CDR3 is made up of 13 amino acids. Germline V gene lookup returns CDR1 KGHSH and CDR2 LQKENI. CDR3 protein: CASSPSENNEQFF. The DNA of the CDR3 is TGTGCCAGCTCACCATCCGAAAACAATGAGCAGTTCTTC.

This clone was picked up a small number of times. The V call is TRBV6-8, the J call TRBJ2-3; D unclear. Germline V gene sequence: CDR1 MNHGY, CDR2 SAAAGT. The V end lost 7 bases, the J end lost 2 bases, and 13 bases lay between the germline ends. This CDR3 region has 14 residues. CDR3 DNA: TGTGCCAGCAAAAGGAGTCCTTACACAGATACGCAGTATTTT. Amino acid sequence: CASKRSPYTDTQYF.

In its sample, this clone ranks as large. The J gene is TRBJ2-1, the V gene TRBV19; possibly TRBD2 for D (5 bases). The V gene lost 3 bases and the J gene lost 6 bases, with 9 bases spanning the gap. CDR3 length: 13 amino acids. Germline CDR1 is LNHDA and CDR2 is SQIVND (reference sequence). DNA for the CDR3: TGTGCCAGTAGTATCGGAGGCGCCAATGAGCAGTTCTTC. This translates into CASSIGGANEQFF.

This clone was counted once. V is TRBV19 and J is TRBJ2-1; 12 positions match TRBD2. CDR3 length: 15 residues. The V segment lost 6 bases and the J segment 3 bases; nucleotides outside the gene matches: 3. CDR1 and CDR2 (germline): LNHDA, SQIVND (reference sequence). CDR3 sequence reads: CASSRTSGNYNEQFF. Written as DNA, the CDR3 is TGTGCCAGTAGCCGGACTAGCGGGAACTACAATGAGCAGTTCTTC.

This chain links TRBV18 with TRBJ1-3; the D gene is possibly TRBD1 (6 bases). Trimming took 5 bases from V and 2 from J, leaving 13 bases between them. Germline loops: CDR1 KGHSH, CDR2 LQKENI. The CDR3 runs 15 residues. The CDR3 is CASSLQGNTGNTIYF. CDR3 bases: TGTGCCAGCTCATTACAGGGTAATACTGGAAACACCATATATTTT.

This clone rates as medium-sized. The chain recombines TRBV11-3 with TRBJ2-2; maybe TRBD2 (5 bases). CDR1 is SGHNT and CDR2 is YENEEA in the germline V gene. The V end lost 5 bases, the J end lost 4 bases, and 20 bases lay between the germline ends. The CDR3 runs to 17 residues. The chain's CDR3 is CASSPEPALAVTGELFF. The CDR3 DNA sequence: TGTGCCAGCAGCCCCGAGCCTGCCCTAGCAGTCACCGGGGAGCTGTTTTTT.

CDR3 sequence reads: CASSTFFATGGEQYF. The CDR3 DNA follows: TGTGCCAGCTCAACGTTCTTCGCGACAGGGGGCGAGCAGTACTTC. The rearrangement links TRBV18 to TRBJ2-7; 9 nucleotides align to TRBD1. The V gene end was trimmed by 5 bases and the J gene end by 6 bases; junction bases not matched to a gene: 11. Germline V gene sequence: CDR1 KGHSH, CDR2 LQKENI. CDR3 size: 15 residues.

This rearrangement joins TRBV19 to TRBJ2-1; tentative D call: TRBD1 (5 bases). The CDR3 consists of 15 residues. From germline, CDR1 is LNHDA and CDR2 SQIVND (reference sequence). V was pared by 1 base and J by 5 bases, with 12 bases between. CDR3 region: CASSIGGLSDNEQFF. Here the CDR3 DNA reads TGTGCCAGTAGTATAGGGGGCCTATCGGACAATGAGCAGTTCTTC.

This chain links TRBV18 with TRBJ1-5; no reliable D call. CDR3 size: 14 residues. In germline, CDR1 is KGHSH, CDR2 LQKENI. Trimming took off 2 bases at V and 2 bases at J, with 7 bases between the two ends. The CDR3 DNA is TGTGCCAGCTCACCAGGGTTGGGCAATCAGCCCCAGCATTTT. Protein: CASSPGLGNQPQHF.

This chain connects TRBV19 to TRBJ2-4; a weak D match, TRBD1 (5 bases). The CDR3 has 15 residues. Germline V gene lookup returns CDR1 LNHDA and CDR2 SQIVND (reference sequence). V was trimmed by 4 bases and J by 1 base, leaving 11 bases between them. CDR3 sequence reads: CASSRQKAAKNIQYF. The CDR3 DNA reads TGTGCCAGTAGTAGACAGAAAGCCGCCAAAAACATTCAGTACTTC. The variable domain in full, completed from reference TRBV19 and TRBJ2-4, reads DGGITQSPKYLFRKEGQNVTLSCEQNLNHDAMYWYRQDPGQGLRLIYYSQIVNDFQKGDIAEGYSVSREKKESFPLTVTSAQKNPTAFYLCASSRQKAAKNIQYFGAGTRLSVL.

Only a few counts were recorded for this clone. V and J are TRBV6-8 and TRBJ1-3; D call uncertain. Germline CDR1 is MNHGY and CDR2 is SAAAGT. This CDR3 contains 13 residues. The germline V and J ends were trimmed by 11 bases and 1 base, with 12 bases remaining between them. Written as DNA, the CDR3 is TGTGCCTTACAGTCCGGATCTGGAAACACCATATATTTT. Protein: CALQSGSGNTIYF.

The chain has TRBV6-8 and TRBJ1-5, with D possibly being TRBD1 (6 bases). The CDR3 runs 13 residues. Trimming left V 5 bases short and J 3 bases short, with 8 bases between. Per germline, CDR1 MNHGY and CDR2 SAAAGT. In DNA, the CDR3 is TGTGCCAGCAGTACAGGGTACAATCAGCCCCAGCATTTT. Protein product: CASSTGYNQPQHF.

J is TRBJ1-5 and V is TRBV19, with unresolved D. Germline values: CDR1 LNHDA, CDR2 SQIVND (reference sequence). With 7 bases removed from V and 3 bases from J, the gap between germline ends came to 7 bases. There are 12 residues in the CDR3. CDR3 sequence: CASKEFNQPQHF. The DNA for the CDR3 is TGTGCCAGTAAGGAGTTCAATCAGCCCCAGCATTTT.